This T cell receptor (beta chain) was sequenced for a study of long-term antiretroviral therapy in people with HIV. The study, taken as a whole, reports: Post-ART samples showed increased diversity that remained below transplant donor control levels.

Comment on this clone: The target antigen is unknown.

At survey level, the immunoSEQ assay was run in its v3.0 version. The table came from immunoSEQ multiplex PCR; TCRdb's copy has only in-frame clones and leaves some out. The table shows more than 25,000 clones, with more than 85% occurring only once. Cryopreserved PBMC samples of about 0.95-10 million cells were used for DNA extraction. The input for sequencing was unsorted PBMCs, taken 2 years after starting antiretroviral therapy. The receptor comes from a man in his fifties with HIV.

The CDR3 sequence: CASGLVPGVYNEKLFF. In DNA, the CDR3 is TGTGCTAGTGGTTTGGTACCGGGAGTATATAATGAAAAACTGTTTTTT. The chain employs TRBV12-5 and TRBJ1-4; no clear D gene. The CDR3 is 16 amino acids. The germline CDR1 and CDR2 sequences are LGHNT and FRNRAP. Trimming took off 0 bases at V and 4 bases at J, with 12 bases between the two ends.